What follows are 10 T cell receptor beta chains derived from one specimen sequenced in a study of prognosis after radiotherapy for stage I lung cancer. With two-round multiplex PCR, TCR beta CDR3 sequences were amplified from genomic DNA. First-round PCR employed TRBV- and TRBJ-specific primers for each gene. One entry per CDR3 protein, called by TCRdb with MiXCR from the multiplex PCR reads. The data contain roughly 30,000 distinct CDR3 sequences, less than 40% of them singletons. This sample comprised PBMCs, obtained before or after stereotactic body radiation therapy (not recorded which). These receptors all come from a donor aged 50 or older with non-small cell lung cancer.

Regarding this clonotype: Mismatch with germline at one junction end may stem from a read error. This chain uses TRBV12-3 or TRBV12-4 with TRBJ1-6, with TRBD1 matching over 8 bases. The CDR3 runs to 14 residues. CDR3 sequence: CASVGRGPRSPLNF. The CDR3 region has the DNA TGTGCCAGCGTGGGCAGGGGGCCCAGATCACCCCTCAACTTT.

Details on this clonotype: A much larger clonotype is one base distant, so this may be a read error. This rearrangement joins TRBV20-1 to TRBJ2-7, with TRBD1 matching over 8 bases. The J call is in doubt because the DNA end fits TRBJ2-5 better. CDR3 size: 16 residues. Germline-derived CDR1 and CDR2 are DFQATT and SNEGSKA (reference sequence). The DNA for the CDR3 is TGCAGTGCTAGCGGATCCAGGGGGCGACCCCAAGAGACCCAGTACTTC. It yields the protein CSASGSRGRPQETQYF.

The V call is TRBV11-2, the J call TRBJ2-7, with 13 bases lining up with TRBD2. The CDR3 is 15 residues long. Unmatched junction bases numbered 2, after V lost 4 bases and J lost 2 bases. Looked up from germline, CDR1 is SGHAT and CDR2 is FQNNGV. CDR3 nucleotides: TGTGCCAGCAGCTCTGGGACTAGCGGGGCCTACGAGCAGTACTTC. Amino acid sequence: CASSSGTSGAYEQYF.

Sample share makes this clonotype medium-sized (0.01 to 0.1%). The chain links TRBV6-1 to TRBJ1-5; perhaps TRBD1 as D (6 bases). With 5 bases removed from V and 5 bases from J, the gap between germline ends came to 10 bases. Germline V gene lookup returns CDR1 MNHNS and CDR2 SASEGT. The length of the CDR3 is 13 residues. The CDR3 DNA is TGTGCCAGCAGTAGGGGGGGGGATCAGCCCCAGCATTTT. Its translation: CASSRGGDQPQHF.

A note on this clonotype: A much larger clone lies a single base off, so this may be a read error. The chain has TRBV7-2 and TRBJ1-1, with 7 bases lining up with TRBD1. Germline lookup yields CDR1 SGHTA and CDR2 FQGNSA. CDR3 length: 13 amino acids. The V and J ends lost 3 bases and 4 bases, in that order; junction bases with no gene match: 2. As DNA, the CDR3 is TGTGCCAGCAGCTTCGCAGGGGGCACTGAAGCTTTCTTT. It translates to CASSFAGGTEAFF.

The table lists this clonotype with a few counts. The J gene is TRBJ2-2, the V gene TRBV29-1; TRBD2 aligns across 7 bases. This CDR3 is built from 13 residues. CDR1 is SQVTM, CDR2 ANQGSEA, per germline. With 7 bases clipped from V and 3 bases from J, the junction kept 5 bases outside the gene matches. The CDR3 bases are TGCAGCGGGGGGGGGGGGTACACCGGGGAGCTGTTTTTT. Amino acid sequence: CSGGGGYTGELFF.

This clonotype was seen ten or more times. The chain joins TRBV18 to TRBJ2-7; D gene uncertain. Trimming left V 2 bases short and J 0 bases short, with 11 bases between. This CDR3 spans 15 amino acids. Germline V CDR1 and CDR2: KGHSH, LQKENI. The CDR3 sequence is CASSPNGQASYEQYF. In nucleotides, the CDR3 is TGTGCCAGCTCACCAAATGGGCAGGCCTCCTACGAGCAGTACTTC.

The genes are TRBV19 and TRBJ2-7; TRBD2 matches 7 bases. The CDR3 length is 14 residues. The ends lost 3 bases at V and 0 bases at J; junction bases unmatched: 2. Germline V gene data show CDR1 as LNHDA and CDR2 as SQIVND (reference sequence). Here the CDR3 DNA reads TGTGCCAGTAGTATGCGGGAGAGCTCCTACGAGCAGTACTTC. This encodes CASSMRESSYEQYF.

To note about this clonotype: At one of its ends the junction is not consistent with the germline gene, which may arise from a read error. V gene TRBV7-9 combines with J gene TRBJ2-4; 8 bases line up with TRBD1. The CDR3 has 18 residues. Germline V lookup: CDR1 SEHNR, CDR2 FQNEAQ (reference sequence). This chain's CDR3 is CASSPPLGQGRTKSIQYF. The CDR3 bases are TGTGCCAGCAGCCCCCCCCTCGGACAGGGTCGGACCAAAAGCATTCAGTACTTC.

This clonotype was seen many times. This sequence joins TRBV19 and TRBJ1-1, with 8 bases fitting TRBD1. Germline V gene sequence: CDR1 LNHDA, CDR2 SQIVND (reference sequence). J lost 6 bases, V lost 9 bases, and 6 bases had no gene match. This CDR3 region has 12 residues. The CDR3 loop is CASVGQGAEAFF. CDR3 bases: TGTGCCAGCGTTGGACAGGGCGCTGAAGCTTTCTTT.